This T cell receptor beta chain was sequenced during a study of blood T cell repertoires in COVID-19. Study-level information: Sources were T cells, B-cell-depleted T cells, or PBMCs; the material itself was cDNA or gDNA.

Germline V gene data show CDR1 as SGHVS and CDR2 as FQNEAQ. The V and J ends lost 2 bases and 0 bases respectively, with 8 bases between them. CDR3 size: 15 residues. Profiled with immunoSEQ multiplex PCR; TCRdb holds only in-frame clones, not every one. This sample has about 320,000 clones, with over 75% found just once. Participant ages covered roughly 18 to 89 years across about two dozen US areas. Cohorts were based on clinical histories the participants reported. Among Cohort 3 donors, those recovered had two negative PCRs, clearance, or symptom resolution. The gene calls are TRBV7-8 and TRBJ2-1; tentatively, D is TRBD2 (6 bases). The source is a man aged 25-40 years who had recovered from COVID-19. Sequenced sample: PBMCs or T cells enriched from blood (not recorded which). DNA of the CDR3: TGTGCCAGCAGCTTACTAGCGAGCTCCTACAATGAGCAGTTCTTC. Its protein is CASSLLASSYNEQFF.